Each of the 23 T cell receptor beta chains below was sequenced from the same sample in a study of beta chain features in type 1 diabetes. Since all of the isolated RNA was reverse transcribed, expressed TCRB transcripts were what got sequenced. Profiling relied on immunoSEQ multiplex PCR, and the TCRdb table lists in-frame clones only, not all of them. The table lists about 180,000 clones, approximately 13% of them singletons. Sequenced material: central memory CD4+ T cells from blood. The receptors shown here come from a woman in her late teens or twenties in good health.

There are a few counts of this clone. This chain connects TRBV2 to TRBJ1-4; D unresolved. The germline V gene has CDR1 SNHLY and CDR2 FYNNEI. The V end was cut by 4 bases, the J end by 3 bases, with 9 bases between. This CDR3 is 14 amino acids long. This chain's CDR3 is CASSVQNPNEKLFF. In nucleotides, the CDR3 is TGTGCCAGCAGTGTACAGAATCCTAATGAAAAACTGTTTTTT.

The V call is TRBV7-6, the J call TRBJ2-3, with D maybe TRBD1 (5 bases). The CDR3 runs to 14 residues. Per germline, CDR1 SGHVS and CDR2 FNYEAQ. With 6 bases removed from V and 6 bases from J, the gap between germline ends came to 16 bases. Written as DNA, the CDR3 is TGTGCCAGCAGTGTGCAGGACACGAAGGATACGCAGTATTTT. Its translation is CASSVQDTKDTQYF.

The chain employs TRBV7-2 and TRBJ2-2; D gene unclear. The CDR3 totals 15 residues. V lost 2 bases and J 3 bases, leaving 10 bases between the germline ends. Germline lookup yields CDR1 SGHTA and CDR2 FQGNSA. In nucleotides, the CDR3 is TGTGCCAGCAGCTTATCGCGGTTTCACACCGGGGAGCTGTTTTTT. This codes for CASSLSRFHTGELFF.

The chain couples TRBV5-1 to TRBJ2-3; the match to TRBD1 covers 9 bases. Looked up from germline, CDR1 is SGHRS and CDR2 is YFSETQ. V dropped 5 bases and J dropped 5; count of bases not matched to a gene: 6. The CDR3 has 14 residues. CDR3 loop: CASRAMDRGDTQYF. In DNA, the CDR3 is TGCGCCAGCAGGGCCATGGACAGGGGAGATACGCAGTATTTT.

The V and J genes are TRBV7-9 and TRBJ2-7; 11 bases match TRBD1. There are 16 residues in the CDR3. J lost 5 bases, V lost 5 bases, and 11 bases had no gene match. Germline lookup yields CDR1 SEHNR and CDR2 FQNEAQ (reference sequence). The CDR3, as DNA: TGTGCCAGCAGCCTCAAAATAGGGACAGGGGGAGACGAGCAGTACTTC. Its translation is CASSLKIGTGGDEQYF.

The chain has TRBV4-1 and TRBJ2-5, with a weak D call TRBD2 (5 bases). The CDR3 runs 13 residues. The V gene lost 0 bases and the J gene lost 7 bases, with 9 bases spanning the gap. Germline V lookup: CDR1 MGHRA, CDR2 YSYEKL. DNA for the CDR3: TGCGCCAGCAGCCAAGATCCGGGGAGGACCCAGTACTTC. Protein: CASSQDPGRTQYF.

This clone was detected a few times. This chain joins TRBV6-6 and TRBJ1-2; 10 nucleotides line up with TRBD1. The V segment lost 6 bases and the J segment 3 bases; nucleotides outside the gene matches: 1. Per germline, CDR1 MNHNY and CDR2 SVGAGI (reference sequence). The CDR3 contains 13 residues. Here the CDR3 reads CASSGTGDYGYTF. The DNA for the CDR3 is TGTGCCAGCAGCGGGACAGGGGACTATGGCTACACCTTC.

The gene calls are TRBV9 and TRBJ1-1, with D perhaps matching TRBD1 (6 bases). The CDR3 runs to 16 residues. Looked up from germline, CDR1 is SGDLS and CDR2 is YYNGEE. Trimming left V 0 bases short and J 1 base short, with 13 bases between. CDR3 sequence (DNA): TGTGCCAGCAGCGTAGGGGACACCCGACCGAACACTGAAGCTTTCTTT. Protein product: CASSVGDTRPNTEAFF.

This chain uses TRBV7-3 with TRBJ2-7, with 11 bases lining up with TRBD2. The V gene's germline CDR1 is SGHTA and CDR2 FQGTGA. The V and J ends lost 1 base and 2 bases, in that order; junction bases with no gene match: 13. CDR3 length equals 19 residues. CDR3 amino acids: CASSLNDSGLAGNPYEQYF. CDR3 nucleotides: TGTGCCAGCAGCTTAAACGACTCCGGACTAGCGGGCAACCCCTACGAGCAGTACTTC.

In DNA, the CDR3 is TGTGCCAGCAGCTTAATCTCGTTGCCCAGGGACACCATATATTTT. As protein: CASSLISLPRDTIYF. The V gene is TRBV7-2, the J gene TRBJ1-3, with D possibly matching TRBD1 (5 bases). The V end lost 2 bases, the J end lost 8 bases, and 16 bases lay between the germline ends. CDR1 is SGHTA, CDR2 FQGNSA, per germline. The CDR3 runs 15 residues.

This clone was observed a handful of times. V and J are TRBV30 and TRBJ1-5; a weak D match, TRBD1 (5 bases). Trimming shortened V by 2 bases and J by 4 bases, and 12 bases separated the two germline ends. The CDR3 has 14 residues. Germline-derived CDR1 and CDR2 are GTSNPN and SVGIG (reference sequence). The CDR3 DNA sequence: TGTGCCTGGAGTACCGTGCAGGGTAATCAGCCCCAGCATTTT. The encoded protein is CAWSTVQGNQPQHF.

CDR3 loop: CSVQVLAGVHEQYF. The CDR3 nucleotides read TGCAGCGTCCAGGTCCTAGCGGGAGTTCACGAGCAGTACTTC. The V and J genes are TRBV29-1 and TRBJ2-7; TRBD2 agrees at 10 bases. Trimming removed 6 bases from V and 5 bases from J; junction bases left unmatched: 10. CDR1 is SQVTM, CDR2 ANQGSEA, per germline. The CDR3 covers 14 residues.

This clone was seen only a few times. The chain couples TRBV11-1 to TRBJ2-1; D might be TRBD2 (5 bases). The V and J ends lost 5 bases and 0 bases respectively, with 11 bases between them. The CDR3 contains 15 residues. The V gene's germline CDR1 is SGHAT and CDR2 FQDESV (reference sequence). The CDR3 nucleotides are TGTGCCAGCAGCCGAAAGACTACCTCCTACAATGAGCAGTTCTTC. Its protein is CASSRKTTSYNEQFF. Complete variable domain (other parts from reference TRBV11-1 and TRBJ2-1): EAEVAQSPRYKITEKSQAVAFWCDPISGHATLYWYRQILGQGPELLVQFQDESVVDDSQLPKDRFSAERLKGVDSTLKIQPAELGDSAMYLCASSRKTTSYNEQFFGPGTRLTVL.

This clone was seen only a few times. V usage is TRBV9 and J usage is TRBJ2-2, with 13 bases identical to TRBD2. V lost 3 bases, J lost 6 bases, and 2 bases stayed unmatched. The CDR3 loop spans 15 amino acids. From germline, CDR1 is SGDLS and CDR2 YYNGEE. CDR3 residues: CASSAGLAGAGELFF. The DNA for the CDR3 is TGTGCCAGCAGCGCCGGACTAGCGGGAGCCGGGGAGCTGTTTTTT.

The J gene is TRBJ2-5, the V gene TRBV25-1; D is perhaps TRBD1 (5 bases). CDR3 length equals 12 residues. The ends were cut back, 6 bases at V and 2 bases at J, with 7 bases in the middle. The V gene's germline CDR1 is MGHDK and CDR2 SYGVNS. This CDR3 is CASRNRQETQYF. DNA of the CDR3: TGTGCCAGCAGAAACAGGCAAGAGACCCAGTACTTC.

This clone was seen a few times. V usage is TRBV28 and J usage is TRBJ2-7; possible D gene TRBD1, 5 bases. The length of the CDR3 is 14 residues. CDR1 is MDHEN, CDR2 SYDVKM, per germline. Trimming took 7 bases from V and 1 from J, leaving 14 bases between them. The CDR3 reads CASTPGYPSYEQYF. CDR3 coding DNA: TGTGCCAGCACTCCAGGGTATCCTTCCTACGAGCAGTACTTC.

This rearrangement joins TRBV6-6 to TRBJ1-1; 7 positions match TRBD1. Germline CDR1 reads MNHNY; CDR2 reads SVGAGI (reference sequence). V shed 10 bases and J 3 bases; nucleotides not matched to a gene: 8. The CDR3 is 13 residues long. The CDR3 protein is CAIRKTGDTEAFF. The CDR3 DNA sequence: TGTGCCATCAGAAAAACAGGGGACACTGAAGCTTTCTTT.

The sample holds a few counts of this clone. CDR3 nucleotide sequence: TGTGCCAGCAGCTTCCGACTGGTTGAGCAGTTCTTC. Translated, it gives CASSFRLVEQFF. V usage is TRBV5-6 and J usage is TRBJ2-1; D not resolved. The CDR3 loop spans 12 amino acids. Trimming cost V 2 bases and J 9 bases, with 9 bases left between them. CDR1 is SGHDT and CDR2 is YYEEEE in the germline V gene.

This clone was seen more than once but under ten times. The chain has TRBV5-1 and TRBJ2-5; 8 bases fit TRBD1. This CDR3 region has 14 residues. From germline, CDR1 is SGHRS and CDR2 YFSETQ. V lost 3 bases to trimming and J lost 4 bases; unmatched junction nucleotides: 5. The CDR3 sequence is CASSWGTGGETQYF. CDR3 DNA sequence: TGCGCCAGCAGCTGGGGGACAGGAGGAGAGACCCAGTACTTC.

This clone was observed a few times. V is TRBV30 and J is TRBJ1-1; 8 bases align to TRBD1. V dropped 1 base and J dropped 10; count of bases not matched to a gene: 17. The length of the CDR3 is 16 residues. Per germline, CDR1 GTSNPN and CDR2 SVGIG (reference sequence). The DNA of the CDR3 is TGTGCCTGGAGTGGATTTAGGACAGGGTTTGGCCTCAGAGCTTTCTTT. Its translation is CAWSGFRTGFGLRAFF. Drawing the rest from reference TRBV30 and TRBJ1-1, the complete variable domain is SQTIHQWPATLVQPVGSPLSLECTVEGTSNPNLYWYRQAAGRGLQLLFYSVGIGQISSEVPQNLSASRPQDRQFILSSKKLLLSDSGFYLCAWSGFRTGFGLRAFFGQGTRLTVV.

This chain connects TRBV7-9 to TRBJ2-7; 8 bases agree with TRBD2. V lost 1 base to trimming and J lost 7 bases; unmatched junction nucleotides: 6. The CDR3 is 14 residues long. Germline CDR1 SEHNR, CDR2 FQNEAQ (reference sequence). CDR3 DNA sequence: TGTGCCAGCAGCTTAGATGGGACTAGAAAAGAGCAGTACTTC. Its translation is CASSLDGTRKEQYF.

The chain combines TRBV27 with TRBJ1-5, with D possibly TRBD1 on 6 matching bases. Germline CDR1 reads MNHEY; CDR2 reads SMNVEV (reference sequence). V lost 8 bases to trimming and J lost 2 bases, with 7 bases between them. The CDR3 length is 12 residues. The CDR3 DNA is TGTGCCAGCGGGGGCGGCAATCAGCCCCAGCATTTT. Its protein is CASGGGNQPQHF.

This clone appeared a few times. The chain couples TRBV28 to TRBJ2-5, with D perhaps TRBD1 (6 bases). Germline CDR1 MDHEN, CDR2 SYDVKM. The V gene lost 4 bases and the J gene lost 7 bases, with 13 bases spanning the gap. The CDR3 sequence is 13 residues long. For the CDR3, the DNA is TGTGCCAGCAGTTCAACAGGGAGAGCGACCCAGTACTTC. Protein product: CASSSTGRATQYF.